What follows is one T cell receptor beta chain and its context. This sample is drawn from a study of blood T cell repertoires in COVID-19. TCRdb's table, derived via immunoSEQ multiplex PCR, lists solely in-frame clones and lacks some. The table has approximately 350,000 clones, about four fifths seen once. The specimen sequenced was peripheral blood. This TCR came from a man aged 25-40 years with active or convalescent COVID-19.

The CDR3 DNA follows: TGTGCCAGTAGTATAGGCAGGGGTCTTCTCCCGCAAGAGACCCAGTACTTC. Protein product: CASSIGRGLLPQETQYF. This rearrangement joins TRBV19 to TRBJ2-5; tentatively, D is TRBD1 (6 bases). With 1 base removed from V and 2 bases from J, the gap between germline ends came to 17 bases. CDR3 length equals 17 residues. The germline V gene encodes CDR1 LNHDA and CDR2 SQIVND (reference sequence).